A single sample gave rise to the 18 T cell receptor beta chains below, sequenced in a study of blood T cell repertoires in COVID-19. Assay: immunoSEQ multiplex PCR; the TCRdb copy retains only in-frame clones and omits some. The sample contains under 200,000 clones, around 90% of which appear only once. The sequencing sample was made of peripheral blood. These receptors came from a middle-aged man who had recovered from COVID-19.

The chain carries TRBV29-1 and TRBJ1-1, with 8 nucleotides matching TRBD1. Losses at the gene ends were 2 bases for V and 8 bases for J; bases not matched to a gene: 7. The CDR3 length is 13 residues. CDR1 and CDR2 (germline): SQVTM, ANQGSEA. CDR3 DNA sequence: TGCAGCGTTGAACCGACAGGGGCTGGGGAAGCTTTCTTT. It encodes CSVEPTGAGEAFF.

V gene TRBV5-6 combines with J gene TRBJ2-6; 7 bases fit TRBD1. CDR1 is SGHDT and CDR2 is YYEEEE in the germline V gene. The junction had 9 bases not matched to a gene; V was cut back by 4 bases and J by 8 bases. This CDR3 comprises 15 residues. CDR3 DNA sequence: TGTGCCAGCAGCCCCCTCCTAGGGGGCCCCAACGTCCTGACTTTC. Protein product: CASSPLLGGPNVLTF.

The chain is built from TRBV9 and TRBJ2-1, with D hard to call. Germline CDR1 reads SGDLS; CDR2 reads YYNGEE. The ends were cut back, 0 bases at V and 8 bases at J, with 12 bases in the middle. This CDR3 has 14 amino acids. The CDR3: CASSVDRDWDEQFF. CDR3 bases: TGTGCCAGCAGCGTAGACAGAGATTGGGATGAGCAGTTCTTC.

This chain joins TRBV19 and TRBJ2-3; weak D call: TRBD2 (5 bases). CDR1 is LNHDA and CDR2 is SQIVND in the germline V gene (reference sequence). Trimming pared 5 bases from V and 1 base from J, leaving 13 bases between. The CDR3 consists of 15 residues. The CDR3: CASSLSGYRTDTQYF. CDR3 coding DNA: TGTGCCAGTAGTTTAAGCGGTTATCGCACAGATACGCAGTATTTT.

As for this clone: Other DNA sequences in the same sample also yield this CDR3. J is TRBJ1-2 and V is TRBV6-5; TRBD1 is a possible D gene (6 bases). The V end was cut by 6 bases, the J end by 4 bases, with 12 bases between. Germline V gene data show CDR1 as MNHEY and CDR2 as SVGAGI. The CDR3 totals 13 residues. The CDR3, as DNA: TGTGCCAGCAGGGGAACAGGGTTCTATGGCTACACCTTC. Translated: CASRGTGFYGYTF.

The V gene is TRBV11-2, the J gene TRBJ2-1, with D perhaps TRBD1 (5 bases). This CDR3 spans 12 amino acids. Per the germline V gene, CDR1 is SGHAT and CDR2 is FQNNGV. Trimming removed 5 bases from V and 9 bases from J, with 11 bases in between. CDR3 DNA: TGTGCCAGCAGCGCCGCCGACAGTGAGCAGTTCTTC. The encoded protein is CASSAADSEQFF.

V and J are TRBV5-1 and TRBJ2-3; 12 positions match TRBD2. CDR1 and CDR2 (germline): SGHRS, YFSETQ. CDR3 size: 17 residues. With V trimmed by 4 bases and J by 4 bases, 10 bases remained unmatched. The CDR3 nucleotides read TGCGCCAGCAGCCCTGCGCTAGCGGGAGGGCGGGCAGATACGCAGTATTTT. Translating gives CASSPALAGGRADTQYF.

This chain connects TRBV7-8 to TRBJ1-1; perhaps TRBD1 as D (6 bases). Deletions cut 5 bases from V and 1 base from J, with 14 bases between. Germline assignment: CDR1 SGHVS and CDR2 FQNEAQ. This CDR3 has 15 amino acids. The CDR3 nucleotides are TGTGCCAGCAGCCCCCGGGGGGGCGCGAACACTGAAGCTTTCTTT. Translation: CASSPRGGANTEAFF.

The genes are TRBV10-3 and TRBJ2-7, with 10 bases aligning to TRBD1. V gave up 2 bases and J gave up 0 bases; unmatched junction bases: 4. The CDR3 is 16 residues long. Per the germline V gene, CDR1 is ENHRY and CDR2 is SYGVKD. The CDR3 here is CAISEGTGASSYEQYF. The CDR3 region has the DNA TGTGCCATCAGTGAGGGGACAGGGGCTAGCTCCTACGAGCAGTACTTC.

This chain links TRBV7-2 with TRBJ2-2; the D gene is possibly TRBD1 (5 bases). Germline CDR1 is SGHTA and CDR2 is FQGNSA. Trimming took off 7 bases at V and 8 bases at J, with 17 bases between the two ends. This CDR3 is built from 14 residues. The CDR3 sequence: CASTAQQVSGELFF. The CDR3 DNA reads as TGTGCCAGCACCGCGCAACAGGTCTCGGGGGAGCTGTTTTTT.

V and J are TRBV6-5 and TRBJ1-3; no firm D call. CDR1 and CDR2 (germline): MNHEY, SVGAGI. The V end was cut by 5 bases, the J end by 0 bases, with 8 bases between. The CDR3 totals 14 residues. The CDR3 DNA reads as TGTGCCAGCAGTAGAGTTTCCTCTGGAAACACCATATATTTT. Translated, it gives CASSRVSSGNTIYF.

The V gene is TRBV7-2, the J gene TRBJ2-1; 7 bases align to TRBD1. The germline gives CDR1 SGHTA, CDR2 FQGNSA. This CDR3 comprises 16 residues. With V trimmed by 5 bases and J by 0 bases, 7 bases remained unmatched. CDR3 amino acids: CASSITWDSSYNEQFF. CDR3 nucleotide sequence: TGTGCCAGCAGCATTACATGGGACAGCTCCTACAATGAGCAGTTCTTC.

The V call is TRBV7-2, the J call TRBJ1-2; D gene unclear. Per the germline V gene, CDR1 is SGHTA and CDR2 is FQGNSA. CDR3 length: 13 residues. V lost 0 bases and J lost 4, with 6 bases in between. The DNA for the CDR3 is TGTGCCAGCAGCTTAGCGGGAGCCTATGGCTACACCTTC. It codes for CASSLAGAYGYTF.

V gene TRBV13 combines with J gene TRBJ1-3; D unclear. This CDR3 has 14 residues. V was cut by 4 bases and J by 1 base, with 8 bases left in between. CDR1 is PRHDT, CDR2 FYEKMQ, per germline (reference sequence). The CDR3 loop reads CASSSGISGNTIYF. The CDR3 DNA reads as TGTGCCAGCAGCTCCGGGATTTCTGGAAACACCATATATTTT.

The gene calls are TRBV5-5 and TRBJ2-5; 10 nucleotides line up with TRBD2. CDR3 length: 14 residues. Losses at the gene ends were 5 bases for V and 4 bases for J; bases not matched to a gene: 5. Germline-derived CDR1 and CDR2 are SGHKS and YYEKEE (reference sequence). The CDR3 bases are TGTGCCAGCAGAAGGCTAGCGGGAGTAGAGACCCAGTACTTC. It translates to CASRRLAGVETQYF.

In DNA form, the CDR3 reads TGTGCCAGCAGGCAAGGAGGGAACACCGGGGAGCTGTTTTTT. Translation gives CASRQGGNTGELFF. V is TRBV9 and J is TRBJ2-2, with D perhaps matching TRBD2 (5 bases). The CDR3 totals 14 residues. Trimming pared 5 bases from V and 1 base from J, leaving 9 bases between. The V gene's germline CDR1 is SGDLS and CDR2 YYNGEE.

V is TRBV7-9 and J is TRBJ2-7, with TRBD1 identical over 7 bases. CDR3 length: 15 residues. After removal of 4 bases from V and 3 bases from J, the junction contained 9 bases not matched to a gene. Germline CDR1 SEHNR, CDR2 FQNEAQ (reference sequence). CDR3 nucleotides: TGTGCCAGCAGCTCTGGACAGGCCAGGAACTACGAGCAGTACTTC. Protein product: CASSSGQARNYEQYF.

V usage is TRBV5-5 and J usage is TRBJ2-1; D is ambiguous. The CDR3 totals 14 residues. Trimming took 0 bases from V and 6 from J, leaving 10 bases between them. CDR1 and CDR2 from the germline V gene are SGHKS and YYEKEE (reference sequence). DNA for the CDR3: TGTGCCAGCAGCTTGGTCGGCAGGTCCAATGAGCAGTTCTTC. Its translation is CASSLVGRSNEQFF. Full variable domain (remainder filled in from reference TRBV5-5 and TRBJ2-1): DAGVTQSPTHLIKTRGQQVTLRCSPISGHKSVSWYQQVLGQGPQFIFQYYEKEERGRGNFPDRFSARQFPNYSSELNVNALLLGDSALYLCASSLVGRSNEQFFGPGTRLTVL.